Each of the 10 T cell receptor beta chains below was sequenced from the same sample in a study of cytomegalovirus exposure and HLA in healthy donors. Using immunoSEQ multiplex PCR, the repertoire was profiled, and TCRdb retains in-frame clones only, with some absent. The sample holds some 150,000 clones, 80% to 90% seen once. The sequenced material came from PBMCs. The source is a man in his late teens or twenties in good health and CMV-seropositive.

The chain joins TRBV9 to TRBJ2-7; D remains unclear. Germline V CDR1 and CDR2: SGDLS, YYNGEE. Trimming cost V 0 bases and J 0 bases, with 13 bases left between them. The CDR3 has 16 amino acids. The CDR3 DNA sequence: TGTGCCAGCAGCGTAGGTGGCACCCTCCCCTCCTACGAGCAGTACTTC. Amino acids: CASSVGGTLPSYEQYF. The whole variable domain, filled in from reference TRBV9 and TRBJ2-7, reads DSGVTQTPKHLITATGQRVTLRCSPRSGDLSVYWYQQSLDQGLQFLIQYYNGEERAKGNILERFSAQQFPDLHSELNLSSLELGDSALYFCASSVGGTLPSYEQYFGPGTRLTVT.

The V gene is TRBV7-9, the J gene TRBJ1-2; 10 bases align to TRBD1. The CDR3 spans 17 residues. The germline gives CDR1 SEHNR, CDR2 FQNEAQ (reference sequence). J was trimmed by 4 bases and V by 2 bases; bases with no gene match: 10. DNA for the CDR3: TGTGCCAGCAGCTTACCACCGGGACAGGGGAATGGCTATGGCTACACCTTC. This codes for CASSLPPGQGNGYGYTF.

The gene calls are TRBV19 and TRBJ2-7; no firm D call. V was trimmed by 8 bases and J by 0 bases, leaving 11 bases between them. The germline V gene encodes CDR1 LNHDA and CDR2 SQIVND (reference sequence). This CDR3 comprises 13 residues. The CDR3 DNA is TGTGCCAGTGCCTTAATGGCCTCCTACGAGCAGTACTTC. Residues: CASALMASYEQYF. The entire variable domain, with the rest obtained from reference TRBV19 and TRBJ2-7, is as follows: DGGITQSPKYLFRKEGQNVTLSCEQNLNHDAMYWYRQDPGQGLRLIYYSQIVNDFQKGDIAEGYSVSREKKESFPLTVTSAQKNPTAFYLCASALMASYEQYFGPGTRLTVT.

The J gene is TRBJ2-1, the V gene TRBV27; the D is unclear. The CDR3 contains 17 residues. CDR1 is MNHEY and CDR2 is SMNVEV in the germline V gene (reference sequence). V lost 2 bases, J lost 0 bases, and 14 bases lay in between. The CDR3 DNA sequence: TGTGCCAGCAGTTTAATCCCCGTACACTACTCCTACAATGAGCAGTTCTTC. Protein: CASSLIPVHYSYNEQFF.

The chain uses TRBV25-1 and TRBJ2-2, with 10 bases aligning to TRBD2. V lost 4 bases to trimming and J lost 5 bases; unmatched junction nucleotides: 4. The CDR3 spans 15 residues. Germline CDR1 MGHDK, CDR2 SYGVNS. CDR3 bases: TGTGCCAGCAGTGCCACTAGCGGGAAAACCGGGGAGCTGTTTTTT. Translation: CASSATSGKTGELFF.

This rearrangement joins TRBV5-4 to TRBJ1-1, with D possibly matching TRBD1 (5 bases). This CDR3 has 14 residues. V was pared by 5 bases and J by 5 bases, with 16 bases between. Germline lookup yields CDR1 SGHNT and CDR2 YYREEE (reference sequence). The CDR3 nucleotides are TGTGCCAGCAGAAGTACAGGTCTGGAAACTGAAGCTTTCTTT. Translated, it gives CASRSTGLETEAFF.

CDR3 residues: CASSQVGTANEKLFF. CDR3 nucleotide sequence: TGCGCCAGCAGCCAAGTAGGGACTGCTAATGAAAAACTGTTTTTT. V gene TRBV4-1 combines with J gene TRBJ1-4; tentatively, D is TRBD1 (5 bases). CDR3 length: 15 amino acids. Trimming removed 1 base from V and 3 bases from J, with 9 bases in between. Per the germline V gene, CDR1 is MGHRA and CDR2 is YSYEKL.

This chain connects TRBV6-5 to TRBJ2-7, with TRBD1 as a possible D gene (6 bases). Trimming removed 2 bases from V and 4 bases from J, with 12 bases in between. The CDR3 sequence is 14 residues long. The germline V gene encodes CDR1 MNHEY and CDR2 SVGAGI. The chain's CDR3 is CASSYGGPFYEQYF. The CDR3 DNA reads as TGTGCCAGCAGTTACGGGGGCCCCTTTTACGAGCAGTACTTC.

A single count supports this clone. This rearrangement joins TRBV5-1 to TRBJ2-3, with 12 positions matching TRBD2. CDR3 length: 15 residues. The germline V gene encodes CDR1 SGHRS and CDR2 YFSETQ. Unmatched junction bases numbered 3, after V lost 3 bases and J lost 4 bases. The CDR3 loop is CASSSPSGGADTQYF. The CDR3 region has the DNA TGCGCCAGCAGCTCCCCTAGCGGGGGGGCAGATACGCAGTATTTT.

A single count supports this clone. The CDR3 coding sequence is TGTGCCAGCAGTGAGCGGGACAGAAGCTATGGCTACACCTTC. It yields the protein CASSERDRSYGYTF. The chain joins TRBV6-1 to TRBJ1-2; 7 bases align to TRBD1. The V and J ends lost 3 bases and 4 bases, in that order; junction bases with no gene match: 5. Germline V gene lookup returns CDR1 MNHNS and CDR2 SASEGT. This CDR3 is built from 14 residues.